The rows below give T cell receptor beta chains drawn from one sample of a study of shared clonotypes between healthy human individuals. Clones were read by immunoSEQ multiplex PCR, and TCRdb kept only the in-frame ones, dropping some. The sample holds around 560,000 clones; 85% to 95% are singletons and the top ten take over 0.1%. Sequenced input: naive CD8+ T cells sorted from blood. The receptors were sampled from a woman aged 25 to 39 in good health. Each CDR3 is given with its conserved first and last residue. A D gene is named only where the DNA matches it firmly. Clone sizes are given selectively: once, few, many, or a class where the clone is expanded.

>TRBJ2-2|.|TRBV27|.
CASRQVAGELFF
TGTGCCAGCAGGCAGGTAGCCGGGGAGCTGTTTTTT
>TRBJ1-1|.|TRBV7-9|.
CASSFTGLNTEAFF
TGTGCCAGCAGCTTTACAGGGTTGAACACTGAAGCTTTCTTT
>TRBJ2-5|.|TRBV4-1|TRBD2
CASSQDGLAGEQYF
TGCGCCAGCAGTCAAGATGGACTAGCGGGAGAGCAGTACTTC
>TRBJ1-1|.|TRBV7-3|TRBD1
CASSWDSRTEAFF
TGTGCCAGCAGCTGGGACAGTCGGACTGAAGCTTTCTTT
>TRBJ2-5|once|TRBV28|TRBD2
CASSPREGEYQETQYF
TGTGCCAGCAGCCCTAGGGAGGGAGAGTACCAAGAGACCCAGTACTTC
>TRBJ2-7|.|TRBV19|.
CASSIDLETADYEQYF
TGTGCCAGTAGTATAGATCTCGAGACAGCCGACTACGAGCAGTACTTC
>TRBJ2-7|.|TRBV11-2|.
CASSSGDPYEQYF
TGTGCCAGCAGCTCCGGGGACCCCTACGAGCAGTACTTC
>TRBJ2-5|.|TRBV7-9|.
CASSLVNQETQYF
TGTGCCAGCAGCTTAGTTAACCAAGAGACCCAGTACTTC
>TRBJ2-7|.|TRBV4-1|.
CASSQDLLDYEQYF
TGCGCCAGCAGCCAAGATCTCCTAGATTACGAGCAGTACTTC
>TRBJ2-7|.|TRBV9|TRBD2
CASSVGASGIYEQYF
TGTGCCAGCAGCGTAGGTGCTAGCGGGATATACGAGCAGTACTTC
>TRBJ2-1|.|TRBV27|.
CASSLWTSGEQFF
TGTGCCAGCAGTTTATGGACCTCGGGTGAGCAGTTCTTC
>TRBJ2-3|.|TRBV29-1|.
CSVSGGGPDTQYF
TGCAGCGTTTCTGGCGGAGGCCCAGATACGCAGTATTTT
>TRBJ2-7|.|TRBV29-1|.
CSVPGSSSYEQYF
TGCAGCGTTCCGGGCAGCAGCTCCTACGAGCAGTACTTC
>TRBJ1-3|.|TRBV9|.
CASSVISELSGNTIYF
TGTGCCAGCAGCGTGATATCTGAGCTCTCTGGAAACACCATATATTTT
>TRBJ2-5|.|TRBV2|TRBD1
CASTGQGSETQYF
TGTGCCAGCACCGGACAGGGCTCCGAGACCCAGTACTTC
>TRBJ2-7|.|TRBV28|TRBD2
CASSLSGGPSYEQYF
TGTGCCAGCAGTTTATCGGGAGGGCCCTCCTACGAGCAGTACTTC
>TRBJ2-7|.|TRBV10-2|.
CASRQREGEQYF
TGCGCCAGCAGACAAAGAGAGGGCGAGCAGTACTTC
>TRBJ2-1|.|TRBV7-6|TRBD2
CASSQSSGSSYNEQFF
TGTGCCAGCAGCCAATCCAGCGGGAGCAGTTACAATGAGCAGTTCTTC
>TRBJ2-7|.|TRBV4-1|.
CASSQEFRLLSYEQYF
TGCGCCAGCAGCCAAGAGTTTCGGCTGCTCTCCTACGAGCAGTACTTC
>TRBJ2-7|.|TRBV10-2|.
CASSESRGEQYF
TGCGCCAGCAGTGAGTCAAGAGGCGAGCAGTACTTC
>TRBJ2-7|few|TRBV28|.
CASRSVSSYEQYF
TGTGCCAGCAGAAGCGTAAGCTCCTACGAGCAGTACTTC
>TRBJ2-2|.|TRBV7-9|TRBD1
CASSSTRSDRGGGELFF
TGTGCCAGCAGCTCTACGAGGTCGGACAGGGGAGGCGGGGAGCTGTTTTTT
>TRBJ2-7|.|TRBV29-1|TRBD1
CSVADRVLSYEQYF
TGCAGCGTTGCTGACAGGGTCCTATCCTACGAGCAGTACTTC
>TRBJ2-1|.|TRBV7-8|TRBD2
CASSLTSGRPNEQFF
TGTGCCAGCAGCTTAACTAGCGGGAGGCCCAATGAGCAGTTCTTC
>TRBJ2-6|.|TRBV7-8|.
CASWGVSGANVLTF
TGTGCCAGCTGGGGGGTCTCTGGGGCCAACGTCCTGACTTTC
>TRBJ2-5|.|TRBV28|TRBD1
CASSFTGEETQYF
TGTGCCAGCAGTTTCACAGGGGAAGAGACCCAGTACTTC
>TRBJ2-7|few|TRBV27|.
CASSERGYEQYF
TGTGCCAGCAGTGAACGGGGTTACGAGCAGTACTTC
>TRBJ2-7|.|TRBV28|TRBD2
CASSFVLAGDYEQYF
TGTGCCAGCAGTTTCGTCCTAGCGGGAGACTACGAGCAGTACTTC
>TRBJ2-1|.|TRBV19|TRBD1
CASRYRDSNYNEQFF
TGTGCCAGTAGATATCGGGACAGCAACTACAATGAGCAGTTCTTC
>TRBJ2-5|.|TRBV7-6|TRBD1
CASSLGQLQETQYF
TGTGCCAGCAGCTTGGGACAGCTGCAAGAGACCCAGTACTTC
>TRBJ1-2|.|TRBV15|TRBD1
CATSRVGQGTDGYTF
TGTGCCACCAGCAGAGTGGGACAGGGGACGGATGGCTACACCTTC
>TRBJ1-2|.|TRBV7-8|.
CASSADIWGYTF
TGTGCCAGCAGCGCCGACATCTGGGGCTACACCTTC
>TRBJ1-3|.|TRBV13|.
CASGGGAHGNTIYF
TGTGCCAGCGGCGGGGGGGCGCATGGAAACACCATATATTTT
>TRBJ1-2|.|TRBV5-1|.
CASSLGGRGYTF
TGCGCCAGCAGCTTGGGGGGGCGTGGCTACACCTTC
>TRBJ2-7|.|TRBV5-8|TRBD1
CASSPRQGPYEQYF
TGTGCCAGCAGCCCTCGACAGGGGCCCTACGAGCAGTACTTC
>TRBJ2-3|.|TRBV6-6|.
CASSYYPRTDTQYF
TGTGCCAGCAGTTACTACCCAAGGACAGATACGCAGTATTTT
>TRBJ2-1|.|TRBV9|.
CASSVVQNGRANEQFF
TGTGCCAGCAGCGTAGTTCAGAACGGGAGAGCCAATGAGCAGTTCTTC
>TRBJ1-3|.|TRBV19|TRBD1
CASSIGTGWENTIYF
TGTGCCAGTAGTATCGGGACAGGGTGGGAAAACACCATATATTTT
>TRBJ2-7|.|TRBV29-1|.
CSVDDGGWGYEQYF
TGCAGCGTTGATGATGGCGGGTGGGGCTACGAGCAGTACTTC
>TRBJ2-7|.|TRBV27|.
CASSFVSNHEQYF
TGTGCCAGCAGTTTTGTTAGTAATCACGAGCAGTACTTC
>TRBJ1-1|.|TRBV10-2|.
CASSDQRLGGGTEAFF
TGCGCCAGCAGTGACCAACGATTGGGGGGAGGCACTGAAGCTTTCTTT
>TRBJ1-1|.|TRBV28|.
CASSYKVNTEAFF
TGTGCCAGCAGTTACAAAGTGAACACTGAAGCTTTCTTT
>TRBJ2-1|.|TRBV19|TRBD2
CVSGLAGTNEQFF
TGTGTTTCGGGACTAGCGGGTACCAATGAGCAGTTCTTC
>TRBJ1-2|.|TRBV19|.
CASSIDPDMNYGYTF
TGTGCCAGTAGTATAGACCCGGACATGAATTATGGCTACACCTTC
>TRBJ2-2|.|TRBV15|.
CATSRVLSGTGELFF
TGTGCCACCAGCAGAGTGCTCAGTGGGACCGGGGAGCTGTTTTTT
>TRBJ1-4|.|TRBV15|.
CATSNHRDRDEKLFF
TGTGCCACCAGCAATCACCGGGACCGAGATGAAAAACTGTTTTTT
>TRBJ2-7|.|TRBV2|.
CASRDSYEQYF
TGTGCCAGCAGAGACTCCTACGAGCAGTACTTC
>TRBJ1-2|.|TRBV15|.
CATSRVSESYGYTF
TGTGCCACCAGCAGAGTCTCAGAGAGCTATGGCTACACCTTC
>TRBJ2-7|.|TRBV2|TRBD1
CASRPGQGPPYEQYF
TGTGCCAGCAGGCCTGGACAGGGCCCTCCCTACGAGCAGTACTTC
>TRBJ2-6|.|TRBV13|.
CASSLGQFSSGANVLTF
TGTGCCAGCAGCTTAGGACAGTTTAGCTCTGGGGCCAACGTCCTGACTTTC
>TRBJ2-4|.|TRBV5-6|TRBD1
CASSLGQGADIQYF
TGTGCCAGCAGCTTAGGACAGGGGGCTGACATTCAGTACTTC
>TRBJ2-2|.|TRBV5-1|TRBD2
CASALPSGRNTGELFF
TGCGCCAGCGCTCTTCCTAGCGGGAGGAACACCGGGGAGCTGTTTTTT
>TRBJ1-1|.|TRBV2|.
CASSDSGEESEAFF
TGTGCCAGCAGTGACTCAGGGGAGGAGAGTGAAGCTTTCTTT
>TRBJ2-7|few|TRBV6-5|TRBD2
CASSDSGRAYEQYF
TGTGCCAGCAGTGACAGCGGGAGGGCTTACGAGCAGTACTTC
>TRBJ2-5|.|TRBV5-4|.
CASSLGTSLGSWETQYF
TGTGCCAGCAGCTTGGGTACGTCGCTGGGGTCGTGGGAGACCCAGTACTTC
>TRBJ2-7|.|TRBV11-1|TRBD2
CASRTGLAGTYEQYF
TGTGCCAGCAGAACAGGACTAGCGGGCACCTACGAGCAGTACTTC
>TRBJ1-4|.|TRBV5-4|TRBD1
CASSSTGTGNEKLFF
TGTGCCAGCAGCTCGACCGGGACAGGGAATGAAAAACTGTTTTTT
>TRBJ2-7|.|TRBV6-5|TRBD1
CASSLTGQGAYEQYF
TGTGCCAGCAGTCTTACCGGACAGGGGGCCTACGAGCAGTACTTC
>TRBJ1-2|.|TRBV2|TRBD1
CASIEDRSNYGYTF
TGTGCCAGCATAGAGGACAGGTCTAACTATGGCTACACCTTC
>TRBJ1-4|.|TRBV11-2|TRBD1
CASSLGTGGPRANEKLFF
TGTGCCAGCAGCCTGGGGACAGGGGGGCCCCGAGCTAATGAAAAACTGTTTTTT